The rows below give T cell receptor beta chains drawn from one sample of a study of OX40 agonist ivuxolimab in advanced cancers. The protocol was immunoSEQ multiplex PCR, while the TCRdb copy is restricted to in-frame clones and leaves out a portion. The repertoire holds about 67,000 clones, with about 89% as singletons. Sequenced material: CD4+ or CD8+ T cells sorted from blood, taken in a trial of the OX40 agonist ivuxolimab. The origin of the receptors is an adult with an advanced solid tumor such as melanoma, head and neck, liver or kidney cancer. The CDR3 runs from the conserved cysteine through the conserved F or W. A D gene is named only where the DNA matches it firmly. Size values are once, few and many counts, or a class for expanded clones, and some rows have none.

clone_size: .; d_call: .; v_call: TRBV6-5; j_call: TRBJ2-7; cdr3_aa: CASSYSNSYEQYF; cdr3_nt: TGTGCCAGCAGTTACTCGAACTCCTACGAGCAGTACTTC
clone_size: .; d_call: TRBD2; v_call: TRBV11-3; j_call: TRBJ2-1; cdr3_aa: CASSLVGLAGDNEQFF; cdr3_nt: TGTGCCAGCAGCTTAGTAGGCCTAGCGGGGGACAATGAGCAGTTCTTC
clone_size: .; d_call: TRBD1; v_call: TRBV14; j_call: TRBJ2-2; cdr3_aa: CASSQEGTVNTGELFF; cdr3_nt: TGTGCCAGCAGCCAAGAAGGGACAGTGAACACCGGGGAGCTGTTTTTT
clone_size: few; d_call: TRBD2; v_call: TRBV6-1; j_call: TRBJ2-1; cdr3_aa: CASSEMSGRGLHEQFF; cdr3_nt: TGTGCCAGCAGTGAAATGAGCGGGAGGGGGTTGCATGAGCAGTTCTTC
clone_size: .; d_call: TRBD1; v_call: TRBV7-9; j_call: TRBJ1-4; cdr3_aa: CASRGQGEKLFF; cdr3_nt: TGTGCCAGCAGGGGACAGGGAGAAAAACTGTTTTTT
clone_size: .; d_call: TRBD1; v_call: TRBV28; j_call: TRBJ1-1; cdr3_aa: CASSRPQGGTEAFF; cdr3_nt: TGTGCCAGCAGTCGTCCCCAGGGGGGCACTGAAGCTTTCTTT
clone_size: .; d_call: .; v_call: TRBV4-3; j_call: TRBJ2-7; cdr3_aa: CASSQGTGRRQYF; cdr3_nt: TGCGCCAGCAGCCAAGGAACAGGTCGTCGGCAGTACTTC
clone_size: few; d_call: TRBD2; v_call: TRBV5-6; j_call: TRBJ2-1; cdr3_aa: CASSSGLAGGYSNNEQFF; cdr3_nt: TGTGCCAGCAGCTCGGGGTTAGCGGGAGGGTATTCTAACAATGAGCAGTTCTTC
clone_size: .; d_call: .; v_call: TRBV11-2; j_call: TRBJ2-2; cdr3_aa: CASSLGVAFTGELFF; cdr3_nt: TGTGCCAGCAGCTTAGGCGTCGCCTTTACCGGGGAGCTGTTTTTT
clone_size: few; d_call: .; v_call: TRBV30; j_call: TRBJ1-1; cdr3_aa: CAWSLDTEAFF; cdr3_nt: TGTGCCTGGAGTTTGGACACTGAAGCTTTCTTT
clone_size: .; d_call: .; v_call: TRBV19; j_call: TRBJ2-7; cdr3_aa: CASSSGQIRYEQYF; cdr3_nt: TGTGCCAGTAGTAGTGGACAGATTCGCTACGAGCAGTACTTC
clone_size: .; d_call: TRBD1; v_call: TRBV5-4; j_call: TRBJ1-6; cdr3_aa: CASSPTGQVYSPLHF; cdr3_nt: TGTGCCAGCAGCCCGACGGGACAGGTCTATTCACCCCTCCACTTT
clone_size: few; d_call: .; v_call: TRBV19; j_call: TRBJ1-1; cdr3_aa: CASSGQTEAFF; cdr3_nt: TGTGCCAGTAGTGGACAGACTGAAGCTTTCTTT
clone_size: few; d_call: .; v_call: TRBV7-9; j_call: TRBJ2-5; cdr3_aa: CASTFLGGESETQYF; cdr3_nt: TGTGCCAGCACCTTTCTCGGGGGCGAGTCAGAGACCCAGTACTTC
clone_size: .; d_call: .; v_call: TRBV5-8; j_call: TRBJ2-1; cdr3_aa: CASSAQGTIHNEQFF; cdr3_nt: TGTGCCAGCTCGGCGCAGGGGACCATACACAATGAGCAGTTCTTC
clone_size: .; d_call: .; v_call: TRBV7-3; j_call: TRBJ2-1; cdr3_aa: CASSPTTIASNEQFF; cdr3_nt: TGTGCCAGCAGCCCCACAACCATTGCGTCCAATGAGCAGTTCTTC
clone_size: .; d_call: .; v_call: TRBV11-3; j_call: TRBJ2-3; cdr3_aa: CASSLFGTDTQYF; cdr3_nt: TGTGCCAGCAGCTTGTTCGGCACAGATACGCAGTATTTT
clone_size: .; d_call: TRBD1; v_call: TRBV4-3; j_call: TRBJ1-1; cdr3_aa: CASSSRTGAMNTEAFF; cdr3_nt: TGCGCCAGCAGCTCCCGGACAGGAGCCATGAACACTGAAGCTTTCTTT
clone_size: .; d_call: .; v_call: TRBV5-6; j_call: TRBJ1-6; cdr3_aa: CASSGGLALHF; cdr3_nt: TGTGCCAGCAGCGGGGGGCTGGCCCTCCACTTT
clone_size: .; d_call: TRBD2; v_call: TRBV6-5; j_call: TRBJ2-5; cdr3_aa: CASSPGLAARRTQYF; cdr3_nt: TGTGCCAGCAGCCCAGGACTAGCGGCCCGGCGGACCCAGTACTTC
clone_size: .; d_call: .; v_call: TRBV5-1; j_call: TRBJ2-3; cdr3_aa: CASSLGPSTDTQYF; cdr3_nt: TGCGCCAGCAGCTTGGGCCCCAGCACAGATACGCAGTATTTT
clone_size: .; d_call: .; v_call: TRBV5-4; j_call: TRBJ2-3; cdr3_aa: CASTTLLGTDTQYF; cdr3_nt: TGTGCCAGCACCACTCTTCTAGGCACAGATACGCAGTATTTT
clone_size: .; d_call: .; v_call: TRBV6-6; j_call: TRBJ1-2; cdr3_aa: CASSSDAGSGYTF; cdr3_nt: TGTGCCAGCAGTTCGGACGCCGGGAGTGGCTACACCTTC
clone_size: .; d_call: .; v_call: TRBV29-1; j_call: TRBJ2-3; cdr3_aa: CSVDPGPRTDTQYF; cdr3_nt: TGCAGCGTGGATCCAGGGCCTCGCACAGATACGCAGTATTTT
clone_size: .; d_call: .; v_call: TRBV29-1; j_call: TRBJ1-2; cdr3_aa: CSVFDQGQGYTF; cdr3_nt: TGCAGCGTTTTTGATCAGGGCCAGGGCTACACCTTC
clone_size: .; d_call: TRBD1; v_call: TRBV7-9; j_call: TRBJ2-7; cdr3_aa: CASSILTGTGRGEQYF; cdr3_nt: TGTGCCAGCAGCATACTAACCGGGACAGGGAGGGGCGAGCAGTACTTC
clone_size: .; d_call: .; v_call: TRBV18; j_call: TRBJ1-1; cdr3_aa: CASSPRQLNTEAFF; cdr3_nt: TGTGCCAGCTCACCAAGACAACTGAACACTGAAGCTTTCTTT
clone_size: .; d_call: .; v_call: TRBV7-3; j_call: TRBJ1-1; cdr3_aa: CASSLTGYTEAFF; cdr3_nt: TGTGCCAGCAGCTTAACGGGGTACACTGAAGCTTTCTTT
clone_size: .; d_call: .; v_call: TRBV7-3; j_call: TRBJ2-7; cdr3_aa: CASSAGQEYEQYF; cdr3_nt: TGTGCCAGCAGCGCGGGACAAGAATACGAGCAGTACTTC
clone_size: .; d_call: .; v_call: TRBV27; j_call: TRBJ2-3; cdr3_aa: CASRISASTDTQYF; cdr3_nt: TGTGCCAGCAGGATTAGCGCCAGCACAGATACGCAGTATTTT
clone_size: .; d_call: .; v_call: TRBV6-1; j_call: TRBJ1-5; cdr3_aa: CASSGGRSNNQPQHF; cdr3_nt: TGTGCCAGCAGTGGAGGGAGGAGTAACAATCAGCCCCAGCATTTT
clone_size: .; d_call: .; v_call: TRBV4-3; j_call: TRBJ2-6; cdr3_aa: CASSQEQGWANVLTF; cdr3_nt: TGCGCCAGCAGCCAAGAGCAGGGCTGGGCCAACGTCCTGACTTTC
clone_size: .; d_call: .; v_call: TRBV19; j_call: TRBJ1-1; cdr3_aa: CASSISAGSNTEAFF; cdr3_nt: TGTGCCAGTAGTATATCGGCAGGGAGTAACACTGAAGCTTTCTTT
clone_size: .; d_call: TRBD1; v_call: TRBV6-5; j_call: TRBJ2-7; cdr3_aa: CASSYAGQGTEQYF; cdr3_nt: TGTGCCAGCAGTTACGCGGGACAGGGTACCGAGCAGTACTTC
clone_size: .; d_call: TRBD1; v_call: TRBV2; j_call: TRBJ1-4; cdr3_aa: CASSPNRGRSEKLFF; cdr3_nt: TGTGCCAGCAGCCCTAACAGGGGCAGATCAGAAAAACTGTTTTTT
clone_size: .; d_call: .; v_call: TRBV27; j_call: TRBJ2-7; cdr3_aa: CASSSTRDGTYEQYF; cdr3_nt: TGTGCCAGCAGTTCCACCCGGGACGGGACCTACGAGCAGTACTTC
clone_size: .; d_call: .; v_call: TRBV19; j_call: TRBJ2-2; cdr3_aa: CASNYQNTGELFF; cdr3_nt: TGTGCCAGTAACTATCAGAACACCGGGGAGCTGTTTTTT
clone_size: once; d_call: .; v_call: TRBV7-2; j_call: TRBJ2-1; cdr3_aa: CASSLAGNPNDEQFF; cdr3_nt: TGTGCCAGCAGCTTAGCGGGAAACCCGAACGATGAGCAGTTCTTC
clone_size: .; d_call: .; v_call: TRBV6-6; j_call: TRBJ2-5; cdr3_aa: CASSYLQGETQYF; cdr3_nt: TGTGCCAGCAGTTACCTACAGGGAGAGACCCAGTACTTC
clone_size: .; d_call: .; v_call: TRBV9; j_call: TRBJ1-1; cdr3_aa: CASGRNTEAFF; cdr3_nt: TGTGCCAGCGGTAGGAACACTGAAGCTTTCTTT
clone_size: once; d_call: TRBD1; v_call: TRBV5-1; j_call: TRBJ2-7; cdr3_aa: CASSPPGTGGYEQYF; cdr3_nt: TGCGCCAGCAGCCCTCCCGGGACAGGGGGCTACGAGCAGTACTTC
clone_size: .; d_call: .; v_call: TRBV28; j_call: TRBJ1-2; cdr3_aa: CASSLGVYGYTF; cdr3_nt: TGTGCCAGCAGTTTGGGGGTGTATGGCTACACCTTC
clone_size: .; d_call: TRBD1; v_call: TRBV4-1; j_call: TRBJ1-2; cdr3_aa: CASSSVGGSGYTF; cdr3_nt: TGCGCCAGCAGCTCGGTAGGGGGCAGCGGCTACACCTTC
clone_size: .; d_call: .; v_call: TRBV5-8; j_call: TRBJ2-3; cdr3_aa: CASSSTPDTQYF; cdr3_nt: TGTGCCAGCAGCTCGACTCCAGATACGCAGTATTTT
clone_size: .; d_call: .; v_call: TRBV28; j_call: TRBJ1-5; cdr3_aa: CASSLLADSLYQPQHF; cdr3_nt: TGTGCCAGCAGCCTTTTGGCGGACAGCTTGTATCAGCCCCAGCATTTT
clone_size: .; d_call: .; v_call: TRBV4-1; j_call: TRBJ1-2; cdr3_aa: CASSQALTENYGYTF; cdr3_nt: TGCGCCAGCAGCCAAGCACTGACAGAGAACTATGGCTACACCTTC
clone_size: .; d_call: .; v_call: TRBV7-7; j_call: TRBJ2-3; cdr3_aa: CASSSTGAGRSTQYF; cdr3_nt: TGTGCCAGCAGCTCCACCGGGGCGGGGAGGAGCACGCAGTATTTT
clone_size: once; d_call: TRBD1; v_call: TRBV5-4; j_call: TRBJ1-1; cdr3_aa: CASSMDRATTEAFF; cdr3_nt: TGTGCCAGCAGCATGGACAGGGCGACCACTGAAGCTTTCTTT
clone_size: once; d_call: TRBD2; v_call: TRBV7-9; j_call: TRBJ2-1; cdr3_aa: CASQAYRNSGGKNEQFF; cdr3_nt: TGTGCCAGCCAAGCTTATAGGAACAGCGGGGGGAAGAATGAGCAGTTCTTC
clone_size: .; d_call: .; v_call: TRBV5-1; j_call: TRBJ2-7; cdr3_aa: CASSSTGYYEQYF; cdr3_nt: TGCGCCAGCAGCTCGACTGGGTACTACGAGCAGTACTTC
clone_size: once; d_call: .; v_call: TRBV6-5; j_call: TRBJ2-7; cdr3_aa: CASSYSSGWYEQYF; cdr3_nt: TGTGCCAGCAGTTACTCTTCAGGGTGGTACGAGCAGTACTTC